This T cell receptor (beta chain) was sequenced for a study of blood T cell repertoires in COVID-19. At the level of the study: From T cells, B-cell-depleted T cells, or PBMCs came the material, which was cDNA or gDNA.

Germline CDR1 MDHEN, CDR2 SYDVKM. V shed 5 bases and J 5 bases; nucleotides not matched to a gene: 7. The CDR3 has 16 amino acids. Using immunoSEQ multiplex PCR, the repertoire was profiled, and TCRdb retains in-frame clones only, with some absent. The table lists 300,000 to 450,000 clones, about 90% of them singletons. V and J are TRBV28 and TRBJ2-2; 11 nucleotides align to TRBD1. The sample comprised PBMCs or T cells enriched from blood (not recorded which). This receptor was obtained from a woman aged 25-40 years who had recovered from COVID-19. The CDR3 region is CASSRGQGVFTGELFF. The CDR3 DNA reads TGTGCCAGCAGTAGGGGACAGGGGGTTTTTACCGGGGAGCTGTTTTTT.